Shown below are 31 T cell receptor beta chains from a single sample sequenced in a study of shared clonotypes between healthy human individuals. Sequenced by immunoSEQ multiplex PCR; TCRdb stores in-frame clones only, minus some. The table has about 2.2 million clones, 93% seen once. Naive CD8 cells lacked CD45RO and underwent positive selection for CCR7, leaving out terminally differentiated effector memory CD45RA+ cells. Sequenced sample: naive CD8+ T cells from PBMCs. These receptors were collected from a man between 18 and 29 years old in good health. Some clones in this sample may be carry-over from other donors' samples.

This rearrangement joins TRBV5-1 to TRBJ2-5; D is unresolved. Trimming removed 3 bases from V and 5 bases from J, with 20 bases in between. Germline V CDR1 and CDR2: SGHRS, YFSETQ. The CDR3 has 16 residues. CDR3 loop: CASSSTGPRAEETQYF. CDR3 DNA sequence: TGCGCCAGCAGCTCAACCGGGCCACGGGCGGAGGAGACCCAGTACTTC.

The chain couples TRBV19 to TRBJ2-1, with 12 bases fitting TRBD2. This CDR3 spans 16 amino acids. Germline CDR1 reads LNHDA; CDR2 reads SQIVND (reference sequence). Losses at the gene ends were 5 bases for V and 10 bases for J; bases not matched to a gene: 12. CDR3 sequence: CASSFTSGRRGVEQFF. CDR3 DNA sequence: TGTGCCAGTAGTTTCACTAGCGGGAGGCGCGGGGTGGAGCAGTTCTTC. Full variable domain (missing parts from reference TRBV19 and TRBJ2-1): DGGITQSPKYLFRKEGQNVTLSCEQNLNHDAMYWYRQDPGQGLRLIYYSQIVNDFQKGDIAEGYSVSREKKESFPLTVTSAQKNPTAFYLCASSFTSGRRGVEQFFGPGTRLTVL.

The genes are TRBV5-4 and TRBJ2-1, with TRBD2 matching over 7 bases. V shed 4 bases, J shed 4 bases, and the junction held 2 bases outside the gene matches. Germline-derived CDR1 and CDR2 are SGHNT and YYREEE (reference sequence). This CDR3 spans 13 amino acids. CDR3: CASSTGLYNEQFF. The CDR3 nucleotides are TGTGCCAGCAGCACGGGACTATACAATGAGCAGTTCTTC.

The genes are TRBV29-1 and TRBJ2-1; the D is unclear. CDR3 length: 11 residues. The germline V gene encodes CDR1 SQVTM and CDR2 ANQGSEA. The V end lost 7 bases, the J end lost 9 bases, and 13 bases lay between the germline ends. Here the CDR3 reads CSAQPGIEQFF. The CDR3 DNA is TGCAGCGCCCAGCCGGGTATTGAGCAGTTCTTC.

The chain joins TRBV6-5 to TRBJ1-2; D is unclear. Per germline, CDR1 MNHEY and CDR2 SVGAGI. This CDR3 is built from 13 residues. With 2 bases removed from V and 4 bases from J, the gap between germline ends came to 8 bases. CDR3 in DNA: TGTGCCAGCAGTTACGCGGGATCCTATGGCTACACCTTC. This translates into CASSYAGSYGYTF.

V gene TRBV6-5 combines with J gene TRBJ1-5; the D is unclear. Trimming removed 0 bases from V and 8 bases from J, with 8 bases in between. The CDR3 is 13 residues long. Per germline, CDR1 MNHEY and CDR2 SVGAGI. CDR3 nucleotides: TGTGCCAGCAGTTACTCGAATTTGGAGCCCCAGCATTTT. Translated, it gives CASSYSNLEPQHF.

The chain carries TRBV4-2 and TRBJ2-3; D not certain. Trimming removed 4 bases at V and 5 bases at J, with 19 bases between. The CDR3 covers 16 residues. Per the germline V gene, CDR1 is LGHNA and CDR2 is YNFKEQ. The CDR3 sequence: CASSPHRAQGGDTQYF. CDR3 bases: TGTGCCAGCAGCCCCCACCGGGCCCAAGGCGGAGATACGCAGTATTTT.

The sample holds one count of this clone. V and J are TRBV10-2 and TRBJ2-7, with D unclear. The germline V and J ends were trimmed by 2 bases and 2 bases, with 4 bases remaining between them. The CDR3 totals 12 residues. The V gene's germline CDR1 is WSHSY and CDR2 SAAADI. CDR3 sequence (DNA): TGCGCCAGCAGTGAGGTGGCCTACGAGCAGTACTTC. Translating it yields CASSEVAYEQYF.

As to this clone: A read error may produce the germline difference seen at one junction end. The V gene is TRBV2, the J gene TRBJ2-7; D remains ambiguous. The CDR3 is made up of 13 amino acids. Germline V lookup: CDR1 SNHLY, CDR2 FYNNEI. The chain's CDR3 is CASNGLRSYKQYF. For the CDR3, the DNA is TGTGCCTCTAACGGTTTGCGGTCCTACAAGCAGTACTTC.

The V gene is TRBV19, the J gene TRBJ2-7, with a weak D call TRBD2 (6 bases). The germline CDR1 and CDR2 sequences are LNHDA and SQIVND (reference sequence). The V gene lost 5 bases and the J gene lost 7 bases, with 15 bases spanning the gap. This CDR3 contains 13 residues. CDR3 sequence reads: CASSLRGLVEQYF. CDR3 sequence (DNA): TGTGCCAGTAGTCTTCGGGGACTCGTGGAGCAGTACTTC.

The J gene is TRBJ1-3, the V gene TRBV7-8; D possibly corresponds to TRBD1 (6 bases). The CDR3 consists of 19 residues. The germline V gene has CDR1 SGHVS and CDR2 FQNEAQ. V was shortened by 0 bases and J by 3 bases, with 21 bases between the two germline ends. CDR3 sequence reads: CASSLAPLGGARGGNTIYF. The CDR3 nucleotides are TGTGCCAGCAGCTTAGCCCCCCTGGGGGGGGCGCGAGGTGGAAACACCATATATTTT.

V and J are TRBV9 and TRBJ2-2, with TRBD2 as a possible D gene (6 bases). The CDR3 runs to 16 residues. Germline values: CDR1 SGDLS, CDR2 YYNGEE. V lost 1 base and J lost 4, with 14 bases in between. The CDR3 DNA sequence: TGTGCCAGCAGCGTATTGGCACTGCGGGGCACCGGGGAGCTGTTTTTT. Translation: CASSVLALRGTGELFF.

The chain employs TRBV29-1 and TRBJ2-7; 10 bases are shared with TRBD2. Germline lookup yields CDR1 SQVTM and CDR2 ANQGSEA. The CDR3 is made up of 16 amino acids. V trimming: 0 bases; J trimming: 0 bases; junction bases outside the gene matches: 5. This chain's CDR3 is CSVEDPASGSSYEQYF. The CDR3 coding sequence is TGCAGCGTTGAAGATCCTGCTAGCGGGAGCTCCTACGAGCAGTACTTC.

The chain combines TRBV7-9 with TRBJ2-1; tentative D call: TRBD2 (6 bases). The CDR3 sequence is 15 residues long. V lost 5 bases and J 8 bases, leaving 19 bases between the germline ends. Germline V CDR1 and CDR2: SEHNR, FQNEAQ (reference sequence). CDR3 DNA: TGTGCCAGCAGCCCCCGGAGTAGGGAGGTCTATGAGCAGTTCTTC. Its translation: CASSPRSREVYEQFF.

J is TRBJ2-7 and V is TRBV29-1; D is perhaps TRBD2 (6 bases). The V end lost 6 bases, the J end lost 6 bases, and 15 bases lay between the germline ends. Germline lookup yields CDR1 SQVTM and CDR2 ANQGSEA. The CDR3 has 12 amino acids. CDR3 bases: TGCAGCGTGGTAATCGACGGGGGCGAGCAGTACTTC. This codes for CSVVIDGGEQYF.

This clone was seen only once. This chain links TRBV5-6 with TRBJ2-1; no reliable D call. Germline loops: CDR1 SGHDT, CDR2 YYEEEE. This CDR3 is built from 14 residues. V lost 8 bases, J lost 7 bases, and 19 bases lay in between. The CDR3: CAREPGHSGNEQFF. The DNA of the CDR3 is TGTGCCAGGGAACCGGGTCATAGTGGTAATGAGCAGTTCTTC.

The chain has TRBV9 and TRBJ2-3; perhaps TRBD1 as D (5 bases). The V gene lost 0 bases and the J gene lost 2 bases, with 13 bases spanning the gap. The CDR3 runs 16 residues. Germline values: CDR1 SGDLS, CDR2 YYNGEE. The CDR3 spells CASSVEARVITDTQYF. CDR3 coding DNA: TGTGCCAGCAGCGTAGAAGCCAGGGTGATCACAGATACGCAGTATTTT.

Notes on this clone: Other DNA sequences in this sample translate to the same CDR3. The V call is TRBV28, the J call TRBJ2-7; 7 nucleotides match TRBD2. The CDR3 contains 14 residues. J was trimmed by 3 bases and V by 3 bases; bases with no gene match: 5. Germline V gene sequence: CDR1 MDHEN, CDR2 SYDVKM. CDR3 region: CASSFGREGYEQYF. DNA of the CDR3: TGTGCCAGCAGTTTTGGCAGGGAGGGCTACGAGCAGTACTTC.

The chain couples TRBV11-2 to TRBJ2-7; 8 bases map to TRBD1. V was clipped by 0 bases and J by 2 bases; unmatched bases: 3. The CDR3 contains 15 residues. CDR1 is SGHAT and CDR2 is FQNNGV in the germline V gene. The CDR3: CASSLDRDRPYEQYF. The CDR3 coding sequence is TGTGCCAGCAGCTTAGATCGGGACAGGCCCTACGAGCAGTACTTC.

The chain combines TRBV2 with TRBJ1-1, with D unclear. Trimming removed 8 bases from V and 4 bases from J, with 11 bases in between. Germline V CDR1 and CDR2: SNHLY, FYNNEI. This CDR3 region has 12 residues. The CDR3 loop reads CASAYGATEAFF. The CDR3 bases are TGTGCCAGCGCTTACGGAGCCACTGAAGCTTTCTTT.

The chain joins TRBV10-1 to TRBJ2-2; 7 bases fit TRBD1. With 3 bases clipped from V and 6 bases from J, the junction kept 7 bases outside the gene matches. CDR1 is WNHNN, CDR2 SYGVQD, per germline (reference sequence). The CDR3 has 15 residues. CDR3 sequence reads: CASSEDRDGSGELFF. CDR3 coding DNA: TGCGCCAGCAGTGAAGACAGGGACGGGTCCGGGGAGCTGTTTTTT.

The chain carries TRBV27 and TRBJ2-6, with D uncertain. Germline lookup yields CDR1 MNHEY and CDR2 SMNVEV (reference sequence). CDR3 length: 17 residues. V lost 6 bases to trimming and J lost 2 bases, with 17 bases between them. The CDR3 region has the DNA TGTGCCAGCAGCCCTGCCTCTCGGTTTGCTGGGGCCAACGTCCTGACTTTC. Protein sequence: CASSPASRFAGANVLTF.

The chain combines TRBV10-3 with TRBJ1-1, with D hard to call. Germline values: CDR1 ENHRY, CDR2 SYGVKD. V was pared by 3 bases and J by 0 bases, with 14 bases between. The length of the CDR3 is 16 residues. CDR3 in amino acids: CAISDRPSTLNTEAFF. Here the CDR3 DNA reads TGTGCCATCAGTGACAGACCCTCGACACTGAACACTGAAGCTTTCTTT.

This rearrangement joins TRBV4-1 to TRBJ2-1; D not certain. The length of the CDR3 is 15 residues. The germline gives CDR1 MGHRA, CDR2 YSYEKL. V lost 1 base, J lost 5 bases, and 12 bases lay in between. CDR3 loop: CASSQVTRSDNEQFF. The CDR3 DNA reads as TGCGCCAGCAGCCAAGTAACCCGATCGGACAATGAGCAGTTCTTC.

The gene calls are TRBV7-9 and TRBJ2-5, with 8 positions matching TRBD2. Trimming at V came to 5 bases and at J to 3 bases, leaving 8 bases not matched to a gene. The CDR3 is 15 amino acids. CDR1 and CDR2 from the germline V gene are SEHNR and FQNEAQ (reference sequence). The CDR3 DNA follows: TGTGCCAGCAGCCTGCTCGTACTAGCGGAAGAGACCCAGTACTTC. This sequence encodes CASSLLVLAEETQYF. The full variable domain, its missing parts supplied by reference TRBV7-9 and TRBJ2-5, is DTGVSQNPRHKITKRGQNVTFRCDPISEHNRLYWYRQTLGQGPEFLTYFQNEAQLEKSRLLSDRFSAERPKGSFSTLEIQRTEQGDSAMYLCASSLLVLAEETQYFGPGTRLLVL.

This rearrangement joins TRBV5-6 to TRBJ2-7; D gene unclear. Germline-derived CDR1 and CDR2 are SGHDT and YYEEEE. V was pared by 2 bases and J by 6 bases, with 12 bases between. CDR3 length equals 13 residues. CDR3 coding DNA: TGTGCCAGCAGCTTTTCCCTGGCACGCGAGCAGTACTTC. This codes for CASSFSLAREQYF.

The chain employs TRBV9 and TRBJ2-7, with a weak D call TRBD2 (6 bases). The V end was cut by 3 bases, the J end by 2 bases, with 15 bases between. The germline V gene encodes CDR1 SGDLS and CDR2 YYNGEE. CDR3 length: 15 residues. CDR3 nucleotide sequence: TGTGCCAGCAGCGAGGGACTCGACACAACCTACGAGCAGTACTTC. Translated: CASSEGLDTTYEQYF.

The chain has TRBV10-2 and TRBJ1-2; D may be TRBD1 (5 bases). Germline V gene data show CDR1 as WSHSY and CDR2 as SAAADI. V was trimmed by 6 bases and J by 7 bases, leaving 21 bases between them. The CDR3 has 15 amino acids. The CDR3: CASRGTWANEGGYTF. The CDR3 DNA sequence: TGCGCCAGCAGGGGGACCTGGGCGAACGAGGGTGGCTACACCTTC.

CDR3 in DNA: TGTGCCAGCAGTGGTACCCTGGAAGGCAATCAGCCCCAGCATTTT. Translating it yields CASSGTLEGNQPQHF. The rearrangement uses TRBV2 and TRBJ1-5; D uncertain. Trimming took 4 bases from V and 2 from J, leaving 12 bases between them. Germline assignment: CDR1 SNHLY and CDR2 FYNNEI. CDR3 length equals 15 residues.

Here the CDR3 DNA reads TGTGCCAGCAGCTTACGGGGGGACAAAAACATTCAGTACTTC. This translates into CASSLRGDKNIQYF. The genes are TRBV7-9 and TRBJ2-4, with 7 bases aligning to TRBD2. The germline gives CDR1 SEHNR, CDR2 FQNEAQ (reference sequence). This CDR3 is built from 14 residues. V lost 2 bases to trimming and J lost 3 bases; unmatched junction nucleotides: 1.

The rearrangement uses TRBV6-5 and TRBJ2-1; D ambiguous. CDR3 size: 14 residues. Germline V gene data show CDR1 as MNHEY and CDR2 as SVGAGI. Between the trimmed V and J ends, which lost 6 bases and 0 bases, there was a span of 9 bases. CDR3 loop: CASSPLSSYNEQFF. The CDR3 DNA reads TGTGCCAGCAGCCCTCTAAGCTCCTACAATGAGCAGTTCTTC.